A single sample is the source of the 27 T cell receptor beta chains below, sequenced in a study of blood T cell repertoires in COVID-19. Profiled with immunoSEQ multiplex PCR; TCRdb holds only in-frame clones, not every one. In the table there are under 300,000 clones, 80% to 90% of which are singletons. Material for sequencing was peripheral blood. The origin of the receptors is a woman aged 70 to 79 with COVID-19, enrolled during active disease.

In DNA form, the CDR3 reads TGTGCCAGCAGCCACAACCCTACAGTGAGGGCTAGCGAGCAGTACTTC. This translates into CASSHNPTVRASEQYF. The genes are TRBV3-1 (or the pseudogene TRBV3-2) and TRBJ2-7, with D maybe TRBD2 (5 bases). Between the trimmed V and J ends, which lost 3 bases and 6 bases, there was a span of 21 bases. The CDR3 is 16 residues long. The germline V gene encodes CDR1 LGHDT and CDR2 YNNKEL (reference sequence).

The genes are TRBV2 and TRBJ2-7, with no clear D. Trimming shortened V by 8 bases and J by 1 base, and 12 bases separated the two germline ends. Germline CDR1 reads SNHLY; CDR2 reads FYNNEI. The CDR3 covers 13 residues. The CDR3 DNA sequence: TGTGCCAGCCGTGTGACACAATCCTACGAGCAGTACTTC. This gives the protein CASRVTQSYEQYF.

This chain uses TRBV6-5 with TRBJ1-1; TRBD1 is a possible D gene (6 bases). CDR1 is MNHEY, CDR2 SVGAGI, per germline. Trimming took 6 bases from V and 5 from J, leaving 16 bases between them. The CDR3 sequence is 14 residues long. CDR3 coding DNA: TGTGCCAGCAGAAGTTTGGGCAGGGGAACTGAAGCTTTCTTT. Protein product: CASRSLGRGTEAFF.

V usage is TRBV5-1 and J usage is TRBJ1-3, with a tentative D call TRBD1 (5 bases). CDR3 length: 15 amino acids. V lost 1 base and J 4 bases, leaving 12 bases between the germline ends. Germline V gene lookup returns CDR1 SGHRS and CDR2 YFSETQ. In DNA, the CDR3 is TGCGCCAGCAGCTTGCAGGGAAACCTCGGAAACACCATATATTTT. This sequence encodes CASSLQGNLGNTIYF.

This clone occurred once. The genes are TRBV9 and TRBJ1-1; D is possibly TRBD1 (5 bases). V dropped 0 bases and J dropped 0 bases, with 9 bases sitting between them. Germline values: CDR1 SGDLS, CDR2 YYNGEE. The CDR3 totals 15 residues. The DNA for the CDR3 is TGTGCCAGCAGCGTAGCGGCAGGGCTGAACACTGAAGCTTTCTTT. This encodes CASSVAAGLNTEAFF.

This clone was detected only a few times. The V gene is TRBV5-6, the J gene TRBJ2-1; possible D gene TRBD1, 6 bases. CDR3 size: 18 residues. V lost 3 bases, J lost 7 bases, and 26 bases lay in between. The germline V gene encodes CDR1 SGHDT and CDR2 YYEEEE. This chain's CDR3 is CASSYSGASLGPGNEQFF. The CDR3 bases are TGTGCCAGCAGCTACTCAGGGGCCTCCTTGGGCCCGGGGAATGAGCAGTTCTTC. Full variable domain (missing parts from reference TRBV5-6 and TRBJ2-1): DAGVTQSPTHLIKTRGQQVTLRCSPKSGHDTVSWYQQALGQGPQFIFQYYEEEERQRGNFPDRFSGHQFPNYSSELNVNALLLGDSALYLCASSYSGASLGPGNEQFFGPGTRLTVL.

The chain joins TRBV4-3 to TRBJ1-5, with a possible D match to TRBD1 (6 bases). The V gene's germline CDR1 is LGHNA and CDR2 YSLEER. Trimming removed 2 bases from V and 7 bases from J, with 15 bases in between. There are 15 residues in the CDR3. CDR3: CASSQSLLQGQPQHF. The DNA of the CDR3 is TGCGCCAGCAGCCAATCCCTCCTACAGGGCCAGCCCCAGCATTTT.

The V and J genes are TRBV6-1 and TRBJ2-3; 9 positions agree with TRBD1. Germline V gives CDR1 MNHNS, CDR2 SASEGT. The CDR3 is 15 residues long. Trimming removed 3 bases from V and 3 bases from J; junction bases left unmatched: 4. The CDR3 nucleotides are TGTGCCAGCAGTGATCGTGGGACAGGGACAGATACGCAGTATTTT. Protein: CASSDRGTGTDTQYF.

The rearrangement uses TRBV27 and TRBJ2-5, with TRBD1 identical over 8 bases. The CDR3 runs to 18 residues. Germline loops: CDR1 MNHEY, CDR2 SMNVEV (reference sequence). Losses at the gene ends were 4 bases for V and 4 bases for J; bases not matched to a gene: 17. The CDR3 DNA sequence: TGTGCCAGCAGTTCCCACCAGGGGGCCCTGGGGGGCGGAGAGACCCAGTACTTC. It specifies CASSSHQGALGGGETQYF.

The chain employs TRBV18 and TRBJ1-2, with unresolved D. Trimming pared 0 bases from V and 5 bases from J, leaving 16 bases between. CDR3 length: 16 amino acids. Germline V gene sequence: CDR1 KGHSH, CDR2 LQKENI. CDR3 bases: TGTGCCAGCTCACCACCCCCCCGCGAGATCCCTTATGGCTACACCTTC. Protein: CASSPPPREIPYGYTF.

This clone was seen only once. This rearrangement joins TRBV11-2 to TRBJ1-2; D not certain. The ends were cut back, 5 bases at V and 5 bases at J, with 18 bases in the middle. Germline CDR1 reads SGHAT; CDR2 reads FQNNGV. The length of the CDR3 is 15 residues. The CDR3 is CASSLNPDGGYGYTF. In nucleotides, the CDR3 is TGTGCCAGCAGCCTAAATCCGGACGGAGGATATGGCTACACCTTC.

This sequence joins TRBV11-3 and TRBJ1-3; weak D call: TRBD1 (5 bases). Between the trimmed V and J ends, which lost 2 bases and 3 bases, there was a span of 11 bases. Germline assignment: CDR1 SGHNT and CDR2 YENEEA. The CDR3 covers 15 residues. In DNA form, the CDR3 reads TGTGCCAGCAGCTTACAGGGATCTGTTGGAAACACCATATATTTT. This gives the protein CASSLQGSVGNTIYF. The full variable domain, completed using reference TRBV11-3 and TRBJ1-3, is EAGVVQSPRYKIIEKKQPVAFWCNPISGHNTLYWYLQNLGQGPELLIRYENEEAVDDSQLPKDRFSAERLKGVDSTLKIQPAELGDSAVYLCASSLQGSVGNTIYFGEGSWLTVV.

This chain connects TRBV30 to TRBJ2-1, with a tentative D call TRBD2 (5 bases). V was pared by 4 bases and J by 10 bases, with 17 bases between. Germline V lookup: CDR1 GTSNPN, CDR2 SVGIG (reference sequence). This CDR3 has 13 residues. The CDR3, as DNA: TGTGCCTGGACCCAATTACGAGGAGGAGAGCAGTTCTTC. Translating gives CAWTQLRGGEQFF.

This clone was counted at least ten times. The chain has TRBV3-1 (or the pseudogene TRBV3-2) and TRBJ2-7, with TRBD2 matching over 12 bases. The CDR3 sequence is 20 residues long. The germline V gene encodes CDR1 LGHDT and CDR2 YNNKEL (reference sequence). The J segment lost 3 bases and the V segment lost 0 bases, leaving 15 bases of the junction unmatched. Here the CDR3 DNA reads TGTGCCAGCAGCCAAGATCTATCCGAACTAGCGGGGGGATTTTTCTACGAGCAGTACTTC. Translating gives CASSQDLSELAGGFFYEQYF.

The chain uses TRBV28 and TRBJ2-4; D might be TRBD2 (7 bases). The CDR3 is 15 amino acids. From germline, CDR1 is MDHEN and CDR2 SYDVKM. V was shortened by 4 bases and J by 3 bases, with 13 bases between the two germline ends. The CDR3 loop is CASSSGEGVKNIQYF. The CDR3 DNA is TGTGCCAGCAGTTCGGGGGAGGGGGTCAAAAACATTCAGTACTTC.

The table lists this clone with a count of one. The V and J genes are TRBV24-1 and TRBJ2-3, with 7 nucleotides matching TRBD1. The V gene's germline CDR1 is KGHDR and CDR2 SFDVKD. V was pared by 3 bases and J by 4 bases, with 3 bases of the junction left unmatched. This CDR3 comprises 14 residues. The CDR3 DNA follows: TGTGCCACCAGTGATCCGCAGGGGGCAGATACGCAGTATTTT. Its translation: CATSDPQGADTQYF.

This clone was detected only once. The J gene is TRBJ1-2, the V gene TRBV28; maybe TRBD1 (6 bases). Germline V CDR1 and CDR2: MDHEN, SYDVKM. CDR3 length equals 16 residues. V was shortened by 4 bases and J by 4 bases, with 19 bases between the two germline ends. In DNA form, the CDR3 reads TGTGCCAGCAGTTCCCTCCGCCAGGGGAATAGCTATGGCTACACCTTC. Its protein is CASSSLRQGNSYGYTF.

The CDR3 here is CASSPPGQSLGEQYF. The CDR3 DNA reads TGTGCCAGCTCACCACCGGGACAATCATTGGGGGAGCAGTACTTC. V and J are TRBV18 and TRBJ2-7, with D possibly matching TRBD1 (6 bases). The CDR3 length is 15 residues. Germline CDR1 KGHSH, CDR2 LQKENI. V lost 0 bases and J lost 7, with 16 bases in between.

The chain links TRBV6-2 or TRBV6-3 to TRBJ2-7; a weak D match, TRBD1 (6 bases). Per germline, CDR1 MNHEY and CDR2 SVGEGT. The germline V and J ends were trimmed by 0 bases and 3 bases, with 9 bases remaining between them. This CDR3 contains 14 residues. CDR3 sequence: CASSYSPGVYEQYF. The CDR3 coding sequence is TGTGCCAGCAGTTACTCGCCAGGGGTCTACGAGCAGTACTTC.

The V gene is TRBV11-2, the J gene TRBJ1-2; a possible D gene is TRBD1 (6 bases). The CDR3 loop spans 12 amino acids. V was clipped by 0 bases and J by 8 bases, with 7 bases between them. Per the germline V gene, CDR1 is SGHAT and CDR2 is FQNNGV. CDR3 in amino acids: CASSLDRGGYTF. The CDR3 DNA is TGTGCCAGCAGCTTAGATAGGGGGGGCTACACCTTC.

J is TRBJ1-1 and V is TRBV14, with unresolved D. Germline V lookup: CDR1 SGHDN, CDR2 FVKESK. Trimming left V 0 bases short and J 3 bases short, with 11 bases between. This CDR3 spans 15 amino acids. Here the CDR3 DNA reads TGTGCCAGCAGCCAAGAACTGGTCGGGTACACTGAAGCTTTCTTT. It yields the protein CASSQELVGYTEAFF.

In this sample, this clone turned up once. V and J are TRBV19 and TRBJ2-7; 10 bases map to TRBD1. Germline trimming cut 4 bases from V and 4 bases from J; bases unmatched to any gene: 7. The CDR3 covers 15 residues. Germline CDR1 and CDR2: LNHDA and SQIVND (reference sequence). The CDR3 DNA is TGTGCCAGTAGTACGCCGGGACAGGGGATATACGAGCAGTACTTC. It codes for CASSTPGQGIYEQYF.

This clone was seen a few times. This sequence joins TRBV28 and TRBJ1-5; TRBD1 might be the D (6 bases). Trimming removed 4 bases at V and 3 bases at J, with 7 bases between. This CDR3 spans 13 amino acids. CDR1 and CDR2 from the germline V gene are MDHEN and SYDVKM. The CDR3 region has the DNA TGTGCCAGCAGTTACAGGGACAATCAGCCCCAGCATTTT. Its protein is CASSYRDNQPQHF.

This chain uses TRBV19 with TRBJ1-6; D ambiguous. This CDR3 has 15 residues. Germline V gene sequence: CDR1 LNHDA, CDR2 SQIVND (reference sequence). With 7 bases removed from V and 7 bases from J, the gap between germline ends came to 17 bases. In nucleotides, the CDR3 is TGTGCCAGTAAAAAGAGGGAAGGTTCGAATTCACCCCTCCACTTT. Protein product: CASKKREGSNSPLHF.

The V gene is TRBV24-1, the J gene TRBJ1-1; the D gene is possibly TRBD1 (5 bases). CDR1 and CDR2 from the germline V gene are KGHDR and SFDVKD. There are 18 residues in the CDR3. V lost 0 bases to trimming and J lost 5 bases, with 21 bases between them. In nucleotides, the CDR3 is TGTGCCACCAGTGATTTGAGGGAGGGGTTGGCCGTAGGGACTGAAGCTTTCTTT. Translated: CATSDLREGLAVGTEAFF.

This chain joins TRBV6-5 and TRBJ1-2, with D possibly being TRBD1 (6 bases). From germline, CDR1 is MNHEY and CDR2 SVGAGI. The V end lost 5 bases, the J end lost 1 base, and 14 bases lay between the germline ends. The CDR3 covers 15 residues. CDR3 in amino acids: CASSHPRGVNYGYTF. DNA of the CDR3: TGTGCCAGCAGTCACCCCAGGGGCGTTAACTATGGCTACACCTTC.

For this clone: One end of the junction varies from germline; a read error may be responsible. The chain employs TRBV20-1 and TRBJ1-2, with a tentative D call TRBD1 (5 bases). Per the germline V gene, CDR1 is DFQATT and CDR2 is SNEGSKA (reference sequence). The CDR3 length is 8 residues. CDR3 DNA sequence: TGCAGTGCTAGAGAAGGGGACTTC. This encodes CSAREGDF.